This T cell receptor beta chain was retrieved from a study of blood T cell repertoires in COVID-19. Across the study: Material from acute and convalescent COVID-19 was sourced from the United States, Italy and Spain. T cells, B-cell-depleted T cells, or PBMCs provided the cDNA or gDNA that served as material.

Some clones are missing from TCRdb's copy, which holds only in-frame ones; the method was immunoSEQ multiplex PCR. The data hold around 130,000 clones, with approximately 83% observed a single time. Unmatched junction bases numbered 8, after V lost 5 bases and J lost 4 bases. The CDR3 contains 16 residues. Germline lookup yields CDR1 LNHDA and CDR2 SQIVND (reference sequence). In this sample, this clone turned up once. The chain is built from TRBV19 and TRBJ2-2; 9 bases are a match to TRBD1. This receptor was obtained from a woman aged 50 to 60 with acute or convalescent COVID-19. Sequenced input: peripheral blood. CDR3 bases: TGTGCCAGTAGTCCCCGGGGGACAGGGAGCACCGGGGAGCTGTTTTTT. Residues: CASSPRGTGSTGELFF.